The 20 T cell receptor beta chains below were found in one sample sequenced in a study of shared clonotypes between healthy human individuals. CD8 cells classed as naive were CD45RO-negative and positively selected for CCR7, excluding terminally differentiated effector memory CD45RA+ cells. The table came from immunoSEQ multiplex PCR; TCRdb's copy has only in-frame clones and leaves some out. This table has about 680,000 clones, 92% appearing once. Source material: naive CD8+ T cells sorted from blood. These receptors all come from a man aged 25-45 years in good health.

The chain couples TRBV6-5 to TRBJ1-4; D uncertain. The CDR3 is 14 amino acids. The V and J ends lost 5 bases and 8 bases respectively, with 15 bases between them. In germline, CDR1 is MNHEY, CDR2 SVGAGI. The CDR3 reads CASSTEGRIEKLFF. The CDR3 nucleotides read TGTGCCAGCAGTACGGAGGGTCGGATCGAAAAACTGTTTTTT.

This clone was found a few times. The same CDR3 arises from other DNA sequences in this sample as well. The chain joins TRBV27 to TRBJ2-7; 8 bases match TRBD1. V was pared by 2 bases and J by 4 bases, with 4 bases of the junction left unmatched. From germline, CDR1 is MNHEY and CDR2 SMNVEV (reference sequence). This CDR3 comprises 14 residues. The chain's CDR3 is CASSLIGQGYEQYF. CDR3 DNA: TGTGCCAGCAGTTTAATAGGACAGGGTTACGAGCAGTACTTC.

J is TRBJ2-3 and V is TRBV5-6; either TRBD1 or TRBD2 may supply D (5 bases each). Trimming took 3 bases from V and 8 from J, leaving 10 bases between them. This CDR3 spans 12 amino acids. The germline gives CDR1 SGHDT, CDR2 YYEEEE. The CDR3 bases are TGTGCCAGCAGCTGGTCCGGGACTACGCAGTATTTT. As protein: CASSWSGTTQYF.

The rearrangement links TRBV4-3 to TRBJ2-1, with D possibly TRBD2 on 5 matching bases. The CDR3 has 13 amino acids. Germline CDR1 reads LGHNA; CDR2 reads YSLEER. Trimming removed 0 bases from V and 10 bases from J, with 10 bases in between. The CDR3 is CASSQDLGDEQFF. DNA for the CDR3: TGCGCCAGCAGCCAAGATTTGGGAGACGAGCAGTTCTTC.

The chain combines TRBV27 with TRBJ2-7; D remains ambiguous. Trimming removed 2 bases at V and 1 base at J, with 12 bases between. Germline values: CDR1 MNHEY, CDR2 SMNVEV (reference sequence). This CDR3 spans 15 amino acids. DNA for the CDR3: TGTGCCAGCAGTTTAAGACGGCACTTTTCCTACGAGCAGTACTTC. Translation: CASSLRRHFSYEQYF.

The chain combines TRBV7-9 with TRBJ1-1; no firm D call. Per the germline V gene, CDR1 is SEHNR and CDR2 is FQNEAQ (reference sequence). Trimming took 0 bases from V and 4 from J, leaving 9 bases between them. The CDR3 runs to 14 residues. DNA for the CDR3: TGTGCCAGCAGCTTAGCCGGGCTCGTCACTGAAGCTTTCTTT. Its translation: CASSLAGLVTEAFF. The complete variable domain, with remaining parts taken from reference TRBV7-9 and TRBJ1-1, reads DTGVSQNPRHKITKRGQNVTFRCDPISEHNRLYWYRQTLGQGPEFLTYFQNEAQLEKSRLLSDRFSAERPKGSFSTLEIQRTEQGDSAMYLCASSLAGLVTEAFFGQGTRLTVV.

This clone showed up just a few times. This chain links TRBV25-1 with TRBJ1-5; no firm D call. Germline assignment: CDR1 MGHDK and CDR2 SYGVNS. V lost 4 bases and J 6 bases, leaving 10 bases between the germline ends. The CDR3 covers 13 residues. CDR3 DNA sequence: TGTGCCAGCAGTGGTGTCCTGGGTCAGCCCCAGCATTTT. Its translation is CASSGVLGQPQHF. The full variable domain, in which reference TRBV25-1 and TRBJ1-5 provide the parts outside the CDR3, is EADIYQTPRYLVIGTGKKITLECSQTMGHDKMYWYQQDPGMELHLIHYSYGVNSTEKGDLSSESTVSRIRTEHFPLTLESARPSHTSQYLCASSGVLGQPQHFGDGTRLSIL.

The chain joins TRBV5-6 to TRBJ1-2; TRBD1 matches 7 bases. V shed 5 bases and J 3 bases; nucleotides not matched to a gene: 4. The CDR3 has 13 amino acids. Germline V lookup: CDR1 SGHDT, CDR2 YYEEEE. The CDR3 here is CASSHGQDYGYTF. The CDR3 region has the DNA TGTGCCAGCAGTCACGGACAGGACTATGGCTACACCTTC.

V gene TRBV6-6 combines with J gene TRBJ1-5; perhaps TRBD1 as D (5 bases). V was pared by 5 bases and J by 1 base, with 6 bases between. From germline, CDR1 is MNHNY and CDR2 SVGAGI (reference sequence). This CDR3 contains 13 residues. This CDR3 is CASSQGSNQPQHF. The CDR3 nucleotides are TGTGCCAGCAGTCAGGGAAGCAATCAGCCCCAGCATTTT.

The chain employs TRBV27 and TRBJ2-1; D remains unclear. V was pared by 1 base and J by 9 bases, with 7 bases between. Germline V lookup: CDR1 MNHEY, CDR2 SMNVEV (reference sequence). CDR3 length equals 12 residues. CDR3 in amino acids: CASSLWTGEQFF. The CDR3 DNA follows: TGTGCCAGCAGTTTATGGACGGGTGAGCAGTTCTTC.

This clone was seen more than once but under ten times. The chain carries TRBV2 and TRBJ2-7; the D is unclear. Trimming removed 8 bases from V and 6 bases from J, with 20 bases in between. Germline CDR1 is SNHLY and CDR2 is FYNNEI. The length of the CDR3 is 14 residues. CDR3 sequence: CASPPGRASTEQYF. In DNA form, the CDR3 reads TGTGCCAGCCCTCCCGGTCGGGCTTCAACCGAGCAGTACTTC.

This clone came up once. The chain is built from TRBV29-1 and TRBJ2-1; 7 nucleotides agree with TRBD2. V lost 3 bases, J lost 8 bases, and 7 bases stayed unmatched. The CDR3 runs to 13 residues. CDR1 SQVTM and CDR2 ANQGSEA come from the germline V gene. The CDR3 DNA reads as TGCAGCGTTGATCCCGGCGGGAGCTATGAGCAGTTCTTC. This encodes CSVDPGGSYEQFF.

V usage is TRBV27 and J usage is TRBJ2-7, with D unresolved. With 3 bases removed from V and 2 bases from J, the gap between germline ends came to 11 bases. CDR1 is MNHEY, CDR2 SMNVEV, per germline (reference sequence). The CDR3 has 14 amino acids. Here the CDR3 reads CASSFGRNTYEQYF. As DNA, the CDR3 is TGTGCCAGCAGTTTTGGCAGGAATACCTACGAGCAGTACTTC.

The chain combines TRBV7-9 with TRBJ2-1; no clear D gene. V lost 4 bases, J lost 3 bases, and 13 bases lay in between. This CDR3 comprises 15 residues. Germline loops: CDR1 SEHNR, CDR2 FQNEAQ (reference sequence). CDR3 residues: CASSSPGGVYNEQFF. In DNA, the CDR3 is TGTGCCAGCAGCTCCCCTGGTGGGGTCTACAATGAGCAGTTCTTC.

This chain uses TRBV7-3 with TRBJ2-1; D gene unclear. The germline CDR1 and CDR2 sequences are SGHTA and FQGTGA. Trimming stripped 3 bases from V and 6 bases from J, with 15 bases between. CDR3 length: 15 amino acids. The CDR3 sequence: CASSLGQLNSNEQFF. CDR3 DNA sequence: TGTGCCAGCAGCTTGGGTCAGCTTAACAGCAATGAGCAGTTCTTC.

This clone has only one observation. The J gene is TRBJ2-2, the V gene TRBV27; D is undetermined. V lost 8 bases to trimming and J lost 1 base, with 5 bases between them. Germline V lookup: CDR1 MNHEY, CDR2 SMNVEV (reference sequence). The CDR3 runs to 12 residues. CDR3 coding DNA: TGTGCCAGCGGGGTGAACACCGGGGAGCTGTTTTTT. It is translated as CASGVNTGELFF.

CDR3 region: CASSSTPGLNTGELFF. CDR3 coding DNA: TGTGCCAGCAGTTCAACCCCGGGACTAAACACCGGGGAGCTGTTTTTT. The chain is built from TRBV28 and TRBJ2-2, with 7 nucleotides matching TRBD2. V was clipped by 4 bases and J by 2 bases; unmatched bases: 7. In germline, CDR1 is MDHEN, CDR2 SYDVKM. The CDR3 loop spans 16 amino acids.

V and J are TRBV5-1 and TRBJ2-2; D remains ambiguous. CDR3 length: 13 residues. V was trimmed by 0 bases and J by 5 bases, leaving 5 bases between them. CDR1 SGHRS and CDR2 YFSETQ come from the germline V gene. CDR3 loop: CASSLEWTGELFF. DNA for the CDR3: TGCGCCAGCAGCTTGGAGTGGACCGGGGAGCTGTTTTTT.

J is TRBJ2-2 and V is TRBV7-9, with D possibly being TRBD2 (6 bases). Germline loops: CDR1 SEHNR, CDR2 FQNEAQ (reference sequence). Trimming took off 1 base at V and 6 bases at J, with 18 bases between the two ends. The CDR3 runs to 17 residues. CDR3 in amino acids: CASSLEGSSARAGELFF. Written as DNA, the CDR3 is TGTGCCAGCAGCTTAGAAGGGTCTAGCGCTCGAGCCGGGGAGCTGTTTTTT. Complete variable domain (other parts from reference TRBV7-9 and TRBJ2-2): DTGVSQNPRHKITKRGQNVTFRCDPISEHNRLYWYRQTLGQGPEFLTYFQNEAQLEKSRLLSDRFSAERPKGSFSTLEIQRTEQGDSAMYLCASSLEGSSARAGELFFGEGSRLTVL.

The chain carries TRBV29-1 and TRBJ1-2; 7 bases line up with TRBD1. The ends lost 6 bases at V and 6 bases at J; junction bases unmatched: 7. The germline V gene has CDR1 SQVTM and CDR2 ANQGSEA. The CDR3 has 12 amino acids. Here the CDR3 DNA reads TGCAGCGTAGAGGACAGGCTAGATGGCTACACCTTC. Its protein is CSVEDRLDGYTF.